This TCR beta chain was identified during a study of cytomegalovirus exposure and HLA in healthy donors. The study, taken as a whole, reports: Rare sequences made up most TCRs, while some public TCRs were found in many donors. V segments that were indistinguishable, TRBV6-2 and TRBV6-3 among them, were omitted from analysis.

A multiplex PCR was run with 60 Vbeta primers and 13 Jbeta primers. How the authors handled the data: Unique TCR beta chains numbered about 80 million in a later analysis, with around 12 million shared. Here immunoSEQ multiplex PCR was the method, and the copy in TCRdb shows in-frame clones only, minus some. That table is the source of V, J and clone size, and D and trimming were worked out from the DNA. Among 110,000 or so clones listed, about 76% were seen once. Germline lookup yields CDR1 LNHDA and CDR2 SQIVND (reference sequence). V shed 6 bases and J shed 7 bases, with 22 bases lying between them. This CDR3 is 16 amino acids long. Worth noting for this clone: Its specificity is unknown.

The source of this sequence is a woman aged 25 to 45 in good health and CMV-seronegative. The material sequenced was PBMCs. V is TRBV19 and J is TRBJ2-4; maybe TRBD1 (6 bases). The CDR3 loop is CASSINYGRGDNIQYF. For the CDR3, the DNA is TGTGCCAGTAGCATTAATTATGGCAGGGGAGACAACATTCAGTACTTC.